The 29 T cell receptor beta chains reported below all come from one sample, sequenced in a study of blood T cells in healthy people across ages. The second PCR ran about 6 to 11 cycles with a sample-barcoded 5' primer and J-beta primers. MiXCR, run by TCRdb on the 5' RACE reads, gives a single entry per CDR3 protein. In the table there are under 850,000 distinct CDR3 sequences, roughly 34% of which are singletons. Sequencing was performed on blood. These receptors were collected from a man aged 18 to 29 in good health.

This sequence joins TRBV14 and TRBJ2-3; possible D gene TRBD2, 6 bases. Germline V gene sequence: CDR1 SGHDN, CDR2 FVKESK. V lost 0 bases, J lost 1 base, and 35 bases lay in between. The CDR3 is 24 amino acids. The CDR3 DNA sequence: TGTGCCAGCAGCCAAGATTCCCTAGACCCCGCGGGGTCTAGGGACCGATCTTGCACAGATACGCAGTATTTT. Translating gives CASSQDSLDPAGSRDRSCTDTQYF.

The rearrangement uses TRBV2 and TRBJ2-1, with a weak D call TRBD1 (6 bases). Trimming pared 6 bases from V and 8 bases from J, leaving 23 bases between. The CDR3 is 16 residues long. Germline CDR1 is SNHLY and CDR2 is FYNNEI. The CDR3 spells CASRDFLRQVEDEQFF. CDR3 DNA: TGTGCCAGCAGGGACTTCCTACGACAGGTTGAGGATGAGCAGTTCTTC. Full variable domain (rest looked up from reference TRBV2 and TRBJ2-1): EPEVTQTPSHQVTQMGQEVILRCVPISNHLYFYWYRQILGQKVEFLVSFYNNEISEKSEIFDDQFSVERPDGSNFTLKIRSTKLEDSAMYFCASRDFLRQVEDEQFFGPGTRLTVL.

The chain has TRBV20-1 and TRBJ2-1; 9 positions match TRBD1. CDR3 length equals 16 residues. The V segment lost 0 bases and the J segment 9 bases; nucleotides outside the gene matches: 12. Germline V CDR1 and CDR2: DFQATT, SNEGSKA (reference sequence). The DNA of the CDR3 is TGCAGTGCTAGAGATTGGTTAGGGGACAGGGCCGGTGAGCAGTTCTTC. This codes for CSARDWLGDRAGEQFF.

This clonotype occurred many times. The chain couples TRBV2 to TRBJ2-5; D not certain. V lost 4 bases, J lost 2 bases, and 14 bases lay in between. Looked up from germline, CDR1 is SNHLY and CDR2 is FYNNEI. This CDR3 is 15 amino acids long. For the CDR3, the DNA is TGTGCCAGCAGTGTCCGGGCCCTTGGGCAAGAGACCCAGTACTTC. Translating it yields CASSVRALGQETQYF.

The chain carries TRBV7-9 and TRBJ1-1, with D perhaps TRBD1 (5 bases). The germline V gene encodes CDR1 SEHNR and CDR2 FQNEAQ (reference sequence). This CDR3 comprises 14 residues. Deletions cut 4 bases from V and 6 bases from J, with 15 bases between. The CDR3 loop is CASSSTAGEAEAFF. The CDR3 DNA sequence: TGTGCCAGCAGCTCGACAGCGGGAGAGGCTGAAGCTTTCTTT.

The gene calls are TRBV21-1 and TRBJ1-2; the D call in the table, TRBD1, was not verified against the DNA. TRBV21-1 is an annotated pseudogene. The CDR3 contains 15 residues. CDR3 loop: CASSKGGTLGVGYTF. CDR3 DNA sequence: TGTGCCAGCAGCAAAGGGGGGACGTTAGGGGTTGGCTACACCTTC.

A word on this clonotype: Germline and junction disagree at one end, which may indicate a read error. This chain links TRBV28 with TRBJ2-3; D might be TRBD2 (5 bases). The CDR3 is 17 residues long. Germline CDR1 and CDR2: MDHEN and SYDVKM. CDR3 nucleotide sequence: TGTGCCAGCAGTCAGAGACGTCGGACTGGCAGCACAGACACGCAGTATTTT. Translated, it gives CASSQRRRTGSTDTQYF.

This clonotype was seen a handful of times. This sequence joins TRBV4-2 and TRBJ1-5, with D uncertain. Per germline, CDR1 LGHNA and CDR2 YNFKEQ. The CDR3 has 15 residues. Deletions cut 0 bases from V and 2 bases from J, with 8 bases between. The CDR3 is CASSQDFWGNQPQHF. The CDR3 DNA reads TGTGCCAGCAGCCAAGATTTCTGGGGCAATCAGCCCCAGCATTTT.

This clonotype was observed at least ten times. The rearrangement uses TRBV10-3 and TRBJ2-7; D is possibly TRBD1 (7 bases). Trimming pared 4 bases from V and 3 bases from J, leaving 22 bases between. This CDR3 has 17 amino acids. Germline V gives CDR1 ENHRY, CDR2 SYGVKD. CDR3 nucleotides: TGTGCCATCAGTGCTCGAGGGGGGACAGCACCGAACTACGAGCAGTACTTC. Translating it yields CAISARGGTAPNYEQYF.

This clonotype occurred once. This chain links TRBV27 with TRBJ2-1; D gene ambiguous. This CDR3 has 12 amino acids. The V end was cut by 5 bases, the J end by 10 bases, with 12 bases between. Per the germline V gene, CDR1 is MNHEY and CDR2 is SMNVEV (reference sequence). DNA of the CDR3: TGTGCCAGCAGTCGGCCGATGCACGAGCAGTTCTTC. Amino acid sequence: CASSRPMHEQFF.

This clonotype was counted between two and nine times. The chain combines TRBV14 with TRBJ1-2; 8 bases line up with TRBD1. Germline CDR1 and CDR2: SGHDN and FVKESK. With 0 bases clipped from V and 6 bases from J, the junction kept 6 bases outside the gene matches. The CDR3 spans 15 residues. CDR3 DNA sequence: TGTGCCAGCAGCCAAGAAAGGACAGGGAGGAATGGCTACACCTTC. This codes for CASSQERTGRNGYTF.

This clonotype was found a few times. The rearrangement uses TRBV9 and TRBJ2-1; TRBD1 might be the D (6 bases). The last part of the DNA fits TRBJ2-7 better; the J call may be wrong. In germline, CDR1 is SGDLS, CDR2 YYNGEE. The CDR3 consists of 12 residues. CDR3 bases: TGTGCCAGCAGCGGAAGGGGGAATGAGCAGTACTTC. Translating it yields CASSGRGNEQYF.

This chain uses TRBV7-3 with TRBJ1-2, with D tentatively TRBD1 (6 bases). This CDR3 is 16 amino acids long. V lost 1 base, J lost 6 bases, and 18 bases lay in between. Germline V lookup: CDR1 SGHTA, CDR2 FQGTGA. In DNA, the CDR3 is TGTGCCAGCAGCTTAAACGCCGGGGGCACGGGAGATGGCTACACCTTC. Protein sequence: CASSLNAGGTGDGYTF.

This clonotype was observed at least ten times. This sequence joins TRBV4-3 and TRBJ2-1; 13 nucleotides align to TRBD2. The CDR3 is 16 residues long. V shed 0 bases and J 9 bases; nucleotides not matched to a gene: 5. Germline V gene data show CDR1 as LGHNA and CDR2 as YSLEER. The CDR3: CASSQDRLAGGGEQFF. In DNA form, the CDR3 reads TGCGCCAGCAGCCAAGATCGACTAGCGGGGGGAGGTGAGCAGTTCTTC.

This clonotype was counted ten times or more. This chain connects TRBV12-3 or TRBV12-4 to TRBJ1-5; a possible D gene is TRBD1 (6 bases). Trimming stripped 6 bases from V and 3 bases from J, with 12 bases between. CDR3 length: 14 residues. CDR3 in amino acids: CASRGDTANQPQHF. The CDR3 coding sequence is TGTGCCAGCAGGGGGGACACGGCCAATCAGCCCCAGCATTTT.

This clonotype was recorded a few times. The J gene is TRBJ2-1, the V gene TRBV12-3 or TRBV12-4, with 9 nucleotides matching TRBD2. Losses at the gene ends were 8 bases for V and 8 bases for J; bases not matched to a gene: 16. This CDR3 spans 16 amino acids. CDR3: CASHLGGGTSFDEQFF. In DNA form, the CDR3 reads TGTGCCAGCCACCTAGGAGGAGGGACTAGCTTCGATGAGCAGTTCTTC.

V gene TRBV7-6 combines with J gene TRBJ2-1, with a tentative D call TRBD2 (6 bases). The V end lost 1 base, the J end lost 7 bases, and 14 bases lay between the germline ends. Germline CDR1 and CDR2: SGHVS and FNYEAQ. The CDR3 consists of 15 residues. The CDR3, as DNA: TGTGCCAGCAGCTTAGAAAGAGGAGGAGGGAATGAGCAGTTCTTC. Translating it yields CASSLERGGGNEQFF.

This chain uses TRBV20-1 with TRBJ1-6; 9 nucleotides agree with TRBD1. Germline trimming cut 6 bases from V and 11 bases from J; bases unmatched to any gene: 11. Germline values: CDR1 DFQATT, CDR2 SNEGSKA (reference sequence). This CDR3 is built from 14 residues. CDR3 amino acids: CSARVPGQGTPLHF. The CDR3 DNA sequence: TGCAGTGCACGAGTACCCGGACAGGGGACACCCCTCCACTTT.

There are a few counts of this clonotype. One end of the junction does not line up with germline, which may come from a read error. J is TRBJ2-7 and V is TRBV7-2; D remains unclear. From germline, CDR1 is SGHTA and CDR2 FQGNSA. This CDR3 contains 16 residues. CDR3 DNA: TGTGCCAGCAGCTTAGTGAGTCCCAAGGCCTCCTACGAGAAGTACTTC. This gives the protein CASSLVSPKASYEKYF.

The chain combines TRBV20-1 with TRBJ2-1, with 8 bases identical to TRBD2. The V gene end was trimmed by 5 bases and the J gene end by 1 base; junction bases not matched to a gene: 10. This CDR3 is built from 16 residues. Looked up from germline, CDR1 is DFQATT and CDR2 is SNEGSKA (reference sequence). Written as DNA, the CDR3 is TGCAGTGCTTCGGGGGGCGGGGGGCCATCCTACAATGAGCAGTTCTTC. This encodes CSASGGGGPSYNEQFF.

This chain connects TRBV6-2 or TRBV6-3 to TRBJ1-5; 8 bases match TRBD1. Losses at the gene ends were 4 bases for V and 1 base for J; bases not matched to a gene: 9. The CDR3 has 17 residues. The germline V gene has CDR1 MNHEY and CDR2 SVGEGT. As DNA, the CDR3 is TGTGCCAGCAGTTTCAAAGGACAGGGTTGGAGCAATCAGCCCCAGCATTTT. Translation: CASSFKGQGWSNQPQHF.

The chain couples TRBV4-3 to TRBJ1-2; no reliable D call. The CDR3 runs to 13 residues. V lost 4 bases and J 7 bases, leaving 13 bases between the germline ends. Germline V gives CDR1 LGHNA, CDR2 YSLEER. This chain's CDR3 is CASSRAEGCGYTF. The CDR3 DNA sequence: TGCGCCAGCAGCCGGGCAGAGGGCTGTGGCTACACCTTC.

The rearrangement joins TRBV20-1 to TRBJ2-7; D perhaps matches TRBD2 (5 bases). Trimming pared 4 bases from V and 4 bases from J, leaving 17 bases between. The CDR3 is 14 amino acids. Germline V gene lookup returns CDR1 DFQATT and CDR2 SNEGSKA (reference sequence). CDR3 DNA: TGCAGTGCTACAAAACTAGATTTCCTATACGAGCAGTACTTC. Its protein product is CSATKLDFLYEQYF.

This clonotype was seen many times. The chain recombines TRBV4-1 with TRBJ2-2; 9 nucleotides agree with TRBD2. V lost 0 bases to trimming and J lost 2 bases; unmatched junction nucleotides: 10. Germline V lookup: CDR1 MGHRA, CDR2 YSYEKL. The CDR3 spans 19 residues. The CDR3 nucleotides read TGCGCCAGCAGCCAAGATTTGCTAGCGGGGAGAACTAACACCGGGGAGCTGTTTTTT. Amino acids: CASSQDLLAGRTNTGELFF.

The CDR3 protein is CASSQVQGKYGYTF. The CDR3 bases are TGTGCCAGCAGCCAAGTTCAGGGGAAGTATGGCTACACCTTC. V is TRBV14 and J is TRBJ1-2; tentatively, D is TRBD1 (6 bases). V was clipped by 1 base and J by 5 bases, with 11 bases between them. The germline V gene has CDR1 SGHDN and CDR2 FVKESK. The CDR3 totals 14 residues.

This clonotype showed up many times. The rearrangement links TRBV28 to TRBJ2-3; D unresolved. The CDR3 loop spans 14 amino acids. Trimming pared 3 bases from V and 2 bases from J, leaving 9 bases between. Germline V gives CDR1 MDHEN, CDR2 SYDVKM. CDR3: CASSFPTTTDTQYF. The CDR3 nucleotides are TGTGCCAGCAGTTTTCCCACAACCACAGATACGCAGTATTTT.

The chain links TRBV20-1 to TRBJ1-3; D gene uncertain. Germline V gene lookup returns CDR1 DFQATT and CDR2 SNEGSKA (reference sequence). V lost 0 bases to trimming and J lost 0 bases, with 9 bases between them. CDR3 length: 15 residues. The CDR3 bases are TGCAGTGCTAGAGATAGCGCTCACTCTGGAAACACCATATATTTT. Amino acid sequence: CSARDSAHSGNTIYF.

The J gene is TRBJ1-2, the V gene TRBV2; a possible D gene is TRBD1 (5 bases). This CDR3 region has 17 residues. Trimming left V 4 bases short and J 4 bases short, with 22 bases between. The germline CDR1 and CDR2 sequences are SNHLY and FYNNEI. The CDR3 DNA is TGTGCCAGCAGTGTAGCCCCGGCTGCCACAGGAGCCTATGGCTACACCTTC. This gives the protein CASSVAPAATGAYGYTF. The entire variable domain, with the rest obtained from reference TRBV2 and TRBJ1-2, is as follows: EPEVTQTPSHQVTQMGQEVILRCVPISNHLYFYWYRQILGQKVEFLVSFYNNEISEKSEIFDDQFSVERPDGSNFTLKIRSTKLEDSAMYFCASSVAPAATGAYGYTFGSGTRLTVV.

The chain recombines TRBV6-1 with TRBJ1-2; 7 bases match TRBD1. The CDR3 has 15 residues. Trimming at V came to 3 bases and at J to 0 bases, leaving 4 bases not matched to a gene. Germline V gene sequence: CDR1 MNHNS, CDR2 SASEGT. DNA of the CDR3: TGTGCCAGCAGTGAGAGACAGGGCTCTAACTATGGCTACACCTTC. It encodes CASSERQGSNYGYTF.